This paragraph reports one T cell receptor (beta chain). Its antigen is unknown. PCR was performed using 60 Vbeta and 13 Jbeta primers. Some clones are missing from TCRdb's copy, which holds only in-frame ones; the method was immunoSEQ multiplex PCR. The data hold approximately 130,000 clones, with 82% observed a single time. This specimen belongs to a study of cytomegalovirus exposure and HLA in healthy donors. Overall study results and limits: V- and J-gene trimming of TCR beta was linked (in a later analysis) to a missense DCLRE1C variant. Reportedly, diagnosis of cytomegalovirus status by the classifier showed high specificity and sensitivity. Earlier analysis looked at TCR beta V segments, and most were productive about 90% or about 30% of the time. In a later analysis, compared with equally common non-associated chains, HLA-associated beta chains were more expanded.

The germline V gene has CDR1 LNHDA and CDR2 SQIVND (reference sequence). This CDR3 has 13 residues. The V segment lost 7 bases and the J segment 8 bases; nucleotides outside the gene matches: 10. The clonotype originates from a woman in her fifties or sixties in good health and CMV-seropositive. The rearrangement uses TRBV19 and TRBJ1-2; 7 bases agree with TRBD1. The sample taken for sequencing was PBMCs. The CDR3 coding sequence is TGTGCCAGTACCCCGGGACAGCGGCTGGGCTACACCTTC. This codes for CASTPGQRLGYTF.